The 8 T cell receptor beta chains given below trace back to one sample, sequenced in a study of blood T cell repertoires in COVID-19. This table comes from immunoSEQ multiplex PCR, and its TCRdb copy is limited to in-frame clones, with some not included. The sample holds 55,000 to 75,000 clones, 81% seen once. The sample consisted of peripheral blood. The source is a human donor in a cohort sampled during active COVID-19.

This sequence joins TRBV7-8 and TRBJ1-6, with 7 bases identical to TRBD1. This CDR3 contains 15 residues. V was pared by 1 base and J by 10 bases, with 7 bases of the junction left unmatched. Germline V gene sequence: CDR1 SGHVS, CDR2 FQNEAQ. The chain's CDR3 is CASSLGQGGRSPLHF. The CDR3 coding sequence is TGTGCCAGCAGCTTAGGGCAGGGGGGACGATCACCCCTCCACTTT.

This clone was detected a few times. V is TRBV2 and J is TRBJ1-5; TRBD1 is a possible D gene (5 bases). Germline V CDR1 and CDR2: SNHLY, FYNNEI. The length of the CDR3 is 15 residues. The V gene lost 2 bases and the J gene lost 2 bases, with 10 bases spanning the gap. The CDR3 is CASSERGTRNQPQHF. DNA for the CDR3: TGTGCCAGCAGTGAACGGGGGACCCGCAATCAGCCCCAGCATTTT. Using reference TRBV2 and TRBJ1-5 for the parts outside the CDR3, the full variable domain is EPEVTQTPSHQVTQMGQEVILRCVPISNHLYFYWYRQILGQKVEFLVSFYNNEISEKSEIFDDQFSVERPDGSNFTLKIRSTKLEDSAMYFCASSERGTRNQPQHFGDGTRLSIL.

This chain uses TRBV27 with TRBJ2-3, with 14 bases fitting TRBD2. Germline V gene lookup returns CDR1 MNHEY and CDR2 SMNVEV (reference sequence). CDR3 length: 17 amino acids. Trimming took 4 bases from V and 4 from J; bases not matched to a gene: 7. CDR3 amino acids: CASSSTTSGRAPDTQYF. CDR3 sequence (DNA): TGTGCCAGCAGTTCCACGACTAGCGGGAGGGCCCCAGATACGCAGTATTTT.

The chain links TRBV3-1 (or the pseudogene TRBV3-2) to TRBJ1-1; D gene unclear. V was shortened by 1 base and J by 1 base, with 7 bases between the two germline ends. Germline V gene data show CDR1 as LGHDT and CDR2 as YNNKEL (reference sequence). This CDR3 spans 14 amino acids. CDR3 in amino acids: CASSQAGRNTEAFF. The CDR3 nucleotides read TGTGCCAGCAGCCAAGCTGGCAGGAACACTGAAGCTTTCTTT.

CDR3 bases: TGTGCCACCAGCAGAGGAGGCCAGCGAACGGGAGGCTACACCTTC. It yields the protein CATSRGGQRTGGYTF. The chain links TRBV15 to TRBJ1-2; D gene uncertain. This CDR3 spans 15 amino acids. CDR1 and CDR2 from the germline V gene are LNHNV and YYDKDF (reference sequence). V was cut by 1 base and J by 8 bases, with 17 bases left in between.

The V call is TRBV6-6, the J call TRBJ1-3; D remains ambiguous. From germline, CDR1 is MNHNY and CDR2 SVGAGI (reference sequence). The CDR3 contains 13 residues. The V gene lost 4 bases and the J gene lost 3 bases, with 7 bases spanning the gap. The CDR3 bases are TGTGCCAGCAGTTTCTCCGGTGGAAACACCATATATTTT. Amino acids: CASSFSGGNTIYF.

The DNA for the CDR3 is TGTGCCTGGGCCCTGGGTTCGACAGCTAACTATGGCTACACCTTC. Translated, it gives CAWALGSTANYGYTF. The chain links TRBV30 to TRBJ1-2; maybe TRBD1 (5 bases). This CDR3 is 15 amino acids long. Germline V gives CDR1 GTSNPN, CDR2 SVGIG (reference sequence). V dropped 5 bases and J dropped 0 bases, with 16 bases sitting between them.

V is TRBV9 and J is TRBJ2-3, with D possibly TRBD2 on 6 matching bases. Trimming left V 2 bases short and J 6 bases short, with 10 bases between. Germline-derived CDR1 and CDR2 are SGDLS and YYNGEE. This CDR3 region has 13 residues. The CDR3 sequence: CASSVGGVDTQYF. CDR3 nucleotides: TGTGCCAGCAGCGTGGGAGGAGTGGATACGCAGTATTTT.